These 32 T cell receptor beta chains originate from one sample sequenced in a study of shared clonotypes between healthy human individuals. Assay: immunoSEQ multiplex PCR; the TCRdb copy retains only in-frame clones and omits some. The sample comprises around 480,000 clones, 75% to 80% of which are singletons, and about an eighth rests with the top ten. Sequencing was performed on PBMCs. These TCRs come from a woman aged 40 to 50 in good health. Some clones in this sample may be carry-over from other donors' samples.

This clone was recorded once. Other DNA sequences in the same sample also yield this CDR3. The rearrangement uses TRBV9 and TRBJ2-7; 8 bases fit TRBD2. The CDR3 loop spans 15 amino acids. V trimming: 0 bases; J trimming: 3 bases; junction bases outside the gene matches: 5. The germline V gene has CDR1 SGDLS and CDR2 YYNGEE. CDR3 bases: TGTGCCAGCAGCGTAGAAGGGACTAGTGGCTACGAGCAGTACTTC. This encodes CASSVEGTSGYEQYF.

This chain joins TRBV19 and TRBJ1-6; TRBD1 aligns across 9 bases. Germline-derived CDR1 and CDR2 are LNHDA and SQIVND (reference sequence). The CDR3 contains 14 residues. V dropped 6 bases and J dropped 7; count of bases not matched to a gene: 4. CDR3 DNA: TGTGCCAGTAGGGGGACAGGGAAGAATTCACCCCTCCACTTT. Its translation: CASRGTGKNSPLHF.

This sequence joins TRBV5-1 and TRBJ2-3, with a weak D call TRBD1 (6 bases). Trimming removed 0 bases from V and 2 bases from J, with 13 bases in between. Germline assignment: CDR1 SGHRS and CDR2 YFSETQ. The CDR3 is made up of 16 amino acids. CDR3 sequence: CASSLDDRINTDTQYF. As DNA, the CDR3 is TGCGCCAGCAGCTTGGACGACAGGATAAACACAGATACGCAGTATTTT.

The rearrangement joins TRBV5-3 to TRBJ2-7; a weak D match, TRBD1 (6 bases). TRBV5-3 is an ORF, and what it does is uncertain. Deletions cut 0 bases from V and 0 bases from J, with 13 bases between. CDR3 length: 16 amino acids. CDR3 coding DNA: TGTGCCAGAAGCTTGGAGACAGGCCCCGGCTCCTACGAGCAGTACTTC. This sequence encodes CARSLETGPGSYEQYF.

This chain uses TRBV14 with TRBJ2-1; D not certain. The germline CDR1 and CDR2 sequences are SGHDN and FVKESK. Trimming took off 0 bases at V and 7 bases at J, with 7 bases between the two ends. This CDR3 is built from 13 residues. In DNA form, the CDR3 reads TGTGCCAGCAGCCAAGATCCGCTGAATGAGCAGTTCTTC. Its translation: CASSQDPLNEQFF.

A remark on this clone: Other DNA sequences in this sample translate to the same CDR3. This chain connects TRBV19 to TRBJ2-7; 10 nucleotides agree with TRBD1. In germline, CDR1 is LNHDA, CDR2 SQIVND (reference sequence). The CDR3 consists of 14 residues. Losses at the gene ends were 6 bases for V and 5 bases for J; bases not matched to a gene: 7. The CDR3 sequence: CASRGTGEIDEQYF. CDR3 bases: TGTGCCAGTAGAGGGACAGGGGAGATAGACGAGCAGTACTTC. The entire variable domain, with the rest obtained from reference TRBV19 and TRBJ2-7, is as follows: DGGITQSPKYLFRKEGQNVTLSCEQNLNHDAMYWYRQDPGQGLRLIYYSQIVNDFQKGDIAEGYSVSREKKESFPLTVTSAQKNPTAFYLCASRGTGEIDEQYFGPGTRLTVT.

J is TRBJ2-6 and V is TRBV30; D is unclear. CDR1 GTSNPN and CDR2 SVGIG come from the germline V gene (reference sequence). The V and J ends lost 1 base and 0 bases respectively, with 7 bases between them. The CDR3 has 15 amino acids. The CDR3 here is CAWSATVSGANVLTF. CDR3 DNA: TGTGCCTGGAGTGCCACAGTCTCTGGGGCCAACGTCCTGACTTTC. Full variable domain (outside the CDR3, taken from reference TRBV30 and TRBJ2-6): SQTIHQWPATLVQPVGSPLSLECTVEGTSNPNLYWYRQAAGRGLQLLFYSVGIGQISSEVPQNLSASRPQDRQFILSSKKLLLSDSGFYLCAWSATVSGANVLTFGAGSRLTVL.

V and J are TRBV19 and TRBJ2-3, with 7 bases fitting TRBD2. The CDR3 consists of 14 residues. Trimming cost V 1 base and J 6 bases; bases outside gene matches: 4. Germline CDR1 reads LNHDA; CDR2 reads SQIVND (reference sequence). The CDR3 loop is CASSIGAGEDTQYF. Written as DNA, the CDR3 is TGTGCCAGTAGTATAGGGGCGGGAGAGGATACGCAGTATTTT.

The rearrangement links TRBV7-9 to TRBJ2-1; D possibly corresponds to TRBD2 (5 bases). V lost 4 bases and J lost 7, with 11 bases in between. The CDR3 covers 13 residues. Germline lookup yields CDR1 SEHNR and CDR2 FQNEAQ (reference sequence). CDR3 sequence: CASSSTGWNEQFF. DNA for the CDR3: TGTGCCAGCAGCTCGACGGGGTGGAATGAGCAGTTCTTC.

V is TRBV5-1 and J is TRBJ2-5; D not resolved. The CDR3 is 16 residues long. Germline CDR1 SGHRS, CDR2 YFSETQ. V lost 0 bases and J lost 2, with 14 bases in between. For the CDR3, the DNA is TGCGCCAGCAGCTTGGTCGGCTGGAGTAGGCAAGAGACCCAGTACTTC. This encodes CASSLVGWSRQETQYF.

The rearrangement uses TRBV4-3 and TRBJ2-7; 7 bases agree with TRBD1. The CDR3 sequence is 15 residues long. CDR1 is LGHNA, CDR2 YSLEER, per germline. The junction had 10 bases not matched to a gene; V was cut back by 4 bases and J by 4 bases. The CDR3 coding sequence is TGCGCCAGCAGCCTGGGCCGACAGGGAAATTACGAGCAGTACTTC. It codes for CASSLGRQGNYEQYF.

CDR3 in DNA: TGTGCCAGCAGCCCCCTGGGACTAGCGGGAGAAAGGACCGGGGAGCTGTTTTTT. Its protein is CASSPLGLAGERTGELFF. The chain combines TRBV14 with TRBJ2-2, with 14 bases identical to TRBD2. Trimming cost V 4 bases and J 5 bases; bases outside gene matches: 9. The germline CDR1 and CDR2 sequences are SGHDN and FVKESK. This CDR3 has 18 residues.

The chain links TRBV18 to TRBJ2-7; 8 bases are a match to TRBD2. V lost 6 bases to trimming and J lost 3 bases; unmatched junction nucleotides: 13. The germline V gene has CDR1 KGHSH and CDR2 LQKENI. The CDR3 extends over 16 amino acids. The CDR3 nucleotides read TGTGCCAGCTCTCTAACTCGGACAGCGGGAGACTACGAGCAGTACTTC. As protein: CASSLTRTAGDYEQYF.

The chain joins TRBV5-4 to TRBJ2-7, with 11 bases fitting TRBD2. Germline values: CDR1 SGHNT, CDR2 YYREEE (reference sequence). The CDR3 totals 15 residues. J was trimmed by 2 bases and V by 5 bases; bases with no gene match: 6. The CDR3, as DNA: TGTGCCAGCAGGGATGGGACTAGCGGAACCTACGAGCAGTACTTC. Protein: CASRDGTSGTYEQYF. The variable domain in full, with the rest retrieved from reference TRBV5-4 and TRBJ2-7, is ETGVTQSPTHLIKTRGQQVTLRCSSQSGHNTVSWYQQALGQGPQFIFQYYREEENGRGNFPPRFSGLQFPNYSSELNVNALELDDSALYLCASRDGTSGTYEQYFGPGTRLTVT.

V and J are TRBV4-2 and TRBJ1-1; 9 bases agree with TRBD1. CDR1 and CDR2 from the germline V gene are LGHNA and YNFKEQ. V was pared by 0 bases and J by 11 bases, with 13 bases of the junction left unmatched. This CDR3 spans 16 amino acids. The CDR3 DNA sequence: TGTGCCAGCAGCCAAGACAGGGACAGGGAATTGAGGTGGGCTTTCTTT. This sequence encodes CASSQDRDRELRWAFF.

The genes are TRBV4-1 and TRBJ2-1; D not resolved. The CDR3 sequence is 15 residues long. V dropped 0 bases and J dropped 2 bases, with 8 bases sitting between them. CDR1 is MGHRA and CDR2 is YSYEKL in the germline V gene. In DNA form, the CDR3 reads TGCGCCAGCAGCCAAGATGCTGAGGCCTACAATGAGCAGTTCTTC. The encoded protein is CASSQDAEAYNEQFF.

This chain joins TRBV27 and TRBJ2-5, with 11 bases identical to TRBD2. This CDR3 comprises 17 residues. Germline-derived CDR1 and CDR2 are MNHEY and SMNVEV (reference sequence). With V trimmed by 2 bases and J by 4 bases, 9 bases remained unmatched. Written as DNA, the CDR3 is TGTGCCAGCAGTTTACAACCTCCGGGACTAGCGGTAGAGACCCAGTACTTC. Its translation is CASSLQPPGLAVETQYF.

This clone was seen repeatedly, ten times or more. V gene TRBV5-1 combines with J gene TRBJ2-7, with 13 bases lining up with TRBD2. The V segment lost 0 bases and the J segment 2 bases; nucleotides outside the gene matches: 14. Germline V gene sequence: CDR1 SGHRS, CDR2 YFSETQ. CDR3 length equals 20 residues. DNA of the CDR3: TGCGCCAGCAGCTTGGACTGGGGACTAGCGGGACTCACCCCCACCTACGAGCAGTACTTC. It is translated as CASSLDWGLAGLTPTYEQYF.

CDR3 DNA sequence: TGTGCCAGCTCACCACCCACAGCAGGCTCCTACGAGCAGTACTTC. Its protein product is CASSPPTAGSYEQYF. V usage is TRBV18 and J usage is TRBJ2-7; D ambiguous. The V gene lost 0 bases and the J gene lost 0 bases, with 9 bases spanning the gap. Looked up from germline, CDR1 is KGHSH and CDR2 is LQKENI. The CDR3 runs 15 residues.

The CDR3 spells CASSQELVSGDGYEQYF. The CDR3 bases are TGCGCCAGCAGCCAAGAGTTGGTTAGCGGAGATGGCTACGAGCAGTACTTC. V usage is TRBV4-3 and J usage is TRBJ2-7, with a weak D call TRBD2 (6 bases). Germline CDR1 LGHNA, CDR2 YSLEER. The CDR3 is 17 residues long. Between the trimmed V and J ends, which lost 0 bases and 3 bases, there was a span of 18 bases.

The chain has TRBV5-4 and TRBJ2-7; 7 nucleotides align to TRBD1. CDR3 size: 13 residues. CDR1 and CDR2 (germline): SGHNT, YYREEE (reference sequence). V was clipped by 2 bases and J by 5 bases; unmatched bases: 4. This CDR3 reads CASSFTGVNEQYF. The CDR3 DNA follows: TGTGCCAGCAGCTTCACAGGGGTAAACGAGCAGTACTTC.

The chain couples TRBV7-9 to TRBJ2-7, with 9 bases aligning to TRBD2. With V trimmed by 4 bases and J by 0 bases, 4 bases remained unmatched. Germline assignment: CDR1 SEHNR and CDR2 FQNEAQ (reference sequence). The CDR3 is made up of 15 amino acids. The CDR3 DNA reads TGTGCCAGCAGCTCAGGACTAGCGTACTCCTACGAGCAGTACTTC. Its translation: CASSSGLAYSYEQYF.

The V gene is TRBV29-1, the J gene TRBJ2-5, with D maybe TRBD2 (6 bases). CDR3 size: 13 residues. The V end was cut by 3 bases, the J end by 0 bases, with 8 bases between. Germline CDR1 and CDR2: SQVTM and ANQGSEA. As DNA, the CDR3 is TGCAGCGTTGAGGGGGGAGACCAAGAGACCCAGTACTTC. Its translation is CSVEGGDQETQYF.

A remark on this clone: A read error likely explains this, since a far larger clone differs by one base. The same CDR3 also results from other DNA sequences found in this sample. The V call is TRBV7-2, the J call TRBJ1-4; D unclear. Germline CDR1 is SGHTA and CDR2 is FQGNSA. The CDR3 length is 14 residues. Trimming removed 3 bases at V and 6 bases at J, with 11 bases between. In DNA, the CDR3 is TGTGCCAGCAGCTTCCGTGGTTGGGATGAAAAACTGTTTTTT. This codes for CASSFRGWDEKLFF.

This clone was counted a single time. The chain combines TRBV18 with TRBJ1-2; a possible D gene is TRBD1 (5 bases). Between the trimmed V and J ends, which lost 6 bases and 5 bases, there was a span of 13 bases. Germline V CDR1 and CDR2: KGHSH, LQKENI. The CDR3 is 13 amino acids. CDR3 nucleotides: TGTGCCAGCTCTATCGGGACGCAGTATGGCTACACCTTC. This gives the protein CASSIGTQYGYTF.

The J gene is TRBJ1-1, the V gene TRBV11-2; a possible D gene is TRBD1 (5 bases). The CDR3 spans 18 residues. V was cut by 0 bases and J by 0 bases, with 17 bases left in between. CDR1 is SGHAT and CDR2 is FQNNGV in the germline V gene. CDR3 sequence: CASSLDNRQGMLNTEAFF. The CDR3, as DNA: TGTGCCAGCAGCTTAGATAATCGGCAGGGCATGTTGAACACTGAAGCTTTCTTT. Full variable domain (remainder filled in from reference TRBV11-2 and TRBJ1-1): EAGVAQSPRYKIIEKRQSVAFWCNPISGHATLYWYQQILGQGPKLLIQFQNNGVVDDSQLPKDRFSAERLKGVDSTLKIQPAKLEDSAVYLCASSLDNRQGMLNTEAFFGQGTRLTVV.

Here the CDR3 reads CASSLFGGAPRNEQFF. The CDR3 DNA is TGTGCCAGCAGCTTGTTTGGGGGGGCGCCCAGGAATGAGCAGTTCTTC. The genes are TRBV5-8 and TRBJ2-1; TRBD2 might be the D (7 bases). The germline V and J ends were trimmed by 1 base and 7 bases, with 18 bases remaining between them. This CDR3 comprises 16 residues. The germline gives CDR1 SGHTS, CDR2 YDEGEE.

The J gene is TRBJ1-1, the V gene TRBV19; 7 bases line up with TRBD1. The CDR3 extends over 15 amino acids. The ends lost 2 bases at V and 4 bases at J; junction bases unmatched: 7. Germline loops: CDR1 LNHDA, CDR2 SQIVND (reference sequence). The DNA for the CDR3 is TGTGCCAGTAGTATATACAGGGGTGCGGGCACTGAAGCTTTCTTT. This encodes CASSIYRGAGTEAFF.

To note about this clone: The likely explanation is a read error, given a far larger clone one base away. This chain links TRBV6-6 with TRBJ1-1; D uncertain. The CDR3 extends over 12 amino acids. In germline, CDR1 is MNHNY, CDR2 SVGAGI (reference sequence). V shed 4 bases and J shed 0 bases, with 3 bases lying between them. The chain's CDR3 is CASSLMNTEAFF. The CDR3 region has the DNA TGTGCCAGCAGTTTAATGAACACTGAAGCTTTCTTT.

This clone was counted between two and nine times. The rearrangement joins TRBV11-3 to TRBJ2-2; 7 bases line up with TRBD2. Trimming cost V 4 bases and J 6 bases; bases outside gene matches: 2. This CDR3 comprises 13 residues. The germline V gene encodes CDR1 SGHNT and CDR2 YENEEA. In nucleotides, the CDR3 is TGTGCCAGCAGCTCGCTAGCGGCCGGGGAGCTGTTTTTT. Amino acid sequence: CASSSLAAGELFF.

This chain uses TRBV6-6 with TRBJ2-3; D unresolved. This CDR3 is built from 13 residues. The V end lost 2 bases, the J end lost 5 bases, and 8 bases lay between the germline ends. CDR1 and CDR2 from the germline V gene are MNHNY and SVGAGI (reference sequence). CDR3 residues: CASSYGFLDTQYF. As DNA, the CDR3 is TGTGCCAGCAGTTACGGTTTTTTAGATACGCAGTATTTT.

The genes are TRBV7-2 and TRBJ2-7; TRBD1 agrees at 12 bases. Germline trimming cut 5 bases from V and 7 bases from J; bases unmatched to any gene: 15. The CDR3 spans 17 residues. The germline V gene has CDR1 SGHTA and CDR2 FQGNSA. CDR3 protein: CASSLYAWGQGAGEQYF. Written as DNA, the CDR3 is TGTGCCAGCAGCCTTTACGCCTGGGGACAGGGGGCGGGGGAGCAGTACTTC.